Listed here is a single T cell receptor beta chain. Its antigen is currently unknown. Then a second PCR, running roughly 7 to 11 cycles, was carried out with a sample-barcoded 5' primer and a J-beta primer mix. Every single cDNA molecule received a tag from a template-switch adaptor with 12 random nucleotides. TCRdb analysed the 5' RACE reads with MiXCR anew, one entry per CDR3 protein. The sample carries about 630,000 distinct CDR3 sequences, approximately 21% recorded once. The source of the sample is a study of blood T cells in healthy people across ages. The CDR3 has 15 residues. Trimming removed 3 bases from V and 7 bases from J; junction bases left unmatched: 6. The germline gives CDR1 SEHNR, CDR2 FQNEAQ (reference sequence). Study-wide results and limits: It was held that the diversity estimates obtained from one million T cells were underestimates. Naive T cell percentage by flow cytometry tracked strongly with beta diversity.

Isolated per sample were at least 7 million PBMCs. The chain employs TRBV7-9 and TRBJ2-1, with 10 positions matching TRBD2. The receptor's source is a man in his sixties or seventies in good health. The sample comprised blood. The CDR3: CASSLRTSGTNEQFF. DNA of the CDR3: TGTGCCAGCAGCTTGAGGACTAGCGGTACTAATGAGCAGTTCTTC.